These T cell receptor beta chains were read from a single sample in a study of blood T cell repertoires in COVID-19. Here immunoSEQ multiplex PCR was the method, and the copy in TCRdb shows in-frame clones only, minus some. Of 100,000 to 150,000 clones detected, just under 80% appear once; the ten largest clones hold roughly 17%. The sequenced sample consisted of peripheral blood. The receptors derive from a man in his sixties with active or convalescent COVID-19. The CDR3 runs from the conserved cysteine through the conserved F or W. Each record gives: V gene, D gene, J gene, CDR3 DNA, CDR3 protein. A D gene is named only where the DNA matches it firmly.

v_call: TRBV5-6
d_call: TRBD1
j_call: TRBJ2-5
cdr3_nt: TGTGCCAGCAGTTCGGTGGGACAGGGTAGAATTTTCCAAGAGACCCAGTACTTC
cdr3_aa: CASSSVGQGRIFQETQYF

v_call: TRBV13
d_call: -
j_call: TRBJ1-1
cdr3_nt: TGTGCCAGCAGCCGGCGGACTCACACTGAAGCTTTCTTT
cdr3_aa: CASSRRTHTEAFF

v_call: TRBV7-3
d_call: TRBD2
j_call: TRBJ2-3
cdr3_nt: TGTGCCAGCAGCGCGGGATTAGCGGGAGGGCCCGCAGATACGCAGTATTTT
cdr3_aa: CASSAGLAGGPADTQYF

v_call: TRBV9
d_call: -
j_call: TRBJ2-7
cdr3_nt: TGTGCCAGCAGCGTAGATCCCTTTGCGCACTACGAGCAGTACTTC
cdr3_aa: CASSVDPFAHYEQYF

v_call: TRBV7-2
d_call: TRBD1
j_call: TRBJ2-3
cdr3_nt: TGTGCCAGCAGCTTAGTCGGACAGGGGGGCACAGATACGCAGTATTTT
cdr3_aa: CASSLVGQGGTDTQYF

v_call: TRBV7-9
d_call: TRBD1
j_call: TRBJ2-1
cdr3_nt: TGTGCCAGCAGCTTAGGGCCAGGGGGCATCGATGAGCAGTTCTTC
cdr3_aa: CASSLGPGGIDEQFF

v_call: TRBV7-3
d_call: TRBD1
j_call: TRBJ1-1
cdr3_nt: TGTGCCAGCAGCTCCTCTGCCCTCAGGGGGATCCAGGGGACTGAAGCTTTCTTT
cdr3_aa: CASSSSALRGIQGTEAFF

v_call: TRBV4-3
d_call: -
j_call: TRBJ2-7
cdr3_nt: TGCGCCAGCAGCCAAGATATGAGGCTACCTTCTAACGAGCAGTACTTC
cdr3_aa: CASSQDMRLPSNEQYF

v_call: TRBV14
d_call: -
j_call: TRBJ2-7
cdr3_nt: TGTGCCAGCTGCCAGGGGCGGATGGCCTACGAGCAGTACTTC
cdr3_aa: CASCQGRMAYEQYF

v_call: TRBV7-3
d_call: -
j_call: TRBJ2-5
cdr3_nt: TGTGCCAGCAGTCAGGGCCCCGGGGAGACCCAGTACTTC
cdr3_aa: CASSQGPGETQYF

v_call: TRBV12-5
d_call: TRBD1
j_call: TRBJ2-1
cdr3_nt: TGTGCTAGTGCCCCGGGGACAGGGCAAACCCTCTACAATGAGCAGTTCTTC
cdr3_aa: CASAPGTGQTLYNEQFF

v_call: TRBV5-1
d_call: TRBD2
j_call: TRBJ2-1
cdr3_nt: TGCGCCAGCAGCTTGGACCCTAGCGGTGTAAACAATGAGCAGTTCTTC
cdr3_aa: CASSLDPSGVNNEQFF

v_call: TRBV19
d_call: TRBD2
j_call: TRBJ2-1
cdr3_nt: TGTGCCAGTAGGCTAGCGGGAGGTAATGAGCAGTTCTTC
cdr3_aa: CASRLAGGNEQFF

v_call: TRBV7-7
d_call: TRBD1
j_call: TRBJ2-5
cdr3_nt: TGTGCCAGCAGCTTAGCTTCGGGACAGGGAGGGACCCAGTACTTC
cdr3_aa: CASSLASGQGGTQYF

v_call: TRBV11-2
d_call: -
j_call: TRBJ2-4
cdr3_nt: TGTGCCAGCAGCCGAAATCCGGACCGGGGGAGGAACATTCAGTACTTC
cdr3_aa: CASSRNPDRGRNIQYF